The clone carrying this T cell receptor beta chain was counted a few times. These data belong to a study of spatial heterogeneity in lung cancer. The sample's time point: sample taken at primary tumor resection. The study sequenced unsorted whole RNA from tumor, nontumor lung or frozen PBMC. TCRdb independently ran MiXCR on the 5' RACE reads; one entry per CDR3 protein. The sample shows more than 85,000 distinct CDR3 sequences, roughly 10% of them seen only once. The sample in question was PBMCs, obtained at surgery. The origin of this receptor is a male donor with early-stage non-small cell lung cancer.

The chain's CDR3 is CASSFRTSGRGTQYF. The CDR3 nucleotides are TGTGCCAGCAGTTTCCGGACTAGCGGGAGGGGTACGCAGTATTTT. The rearrangement joins TRBV28 to TRBJ2-3; 15 bases fit TRBD2. This CDR3 contains 15 residues. V was pared by 3 bases and J by 8 bases, with 3 bases of the junction left unmatched. The germline gives CDR1 MDHEN, CDR2 SYDVKM.